The text below deals with one T cell receptor beta chain. What it binds is not known. Germline values: CDR1 SSHAT, CDR2 FNYEAQ (reference sequence). The CDR3 is 15 amino acids. V shed 5 bases, J shed 2 bases, and the junction held 7 bases outside the gene matches. These data are taken from a study of T-cell reconstitution after alpha-beta-depleted transplantation in children. Unique molecular identifiers were used to barcode this TCRbeta library. MiXCR, run by TCRdb on the PCR reads, gives a single entry per CDR3 protein. The sample yields about 980,000 distinct CDR3 sequences, 25% to 35% seen once. Regarding the study as a whole: By about two months after transplant, alpha-beta T cells reportedly arose from several hundred graft clones that had expanded. One year after transplant, T-cell counts and diversity came mostly from newly produced T cells.

The TCR was taken from a boy under two years old who had a stem cell transplant for SCID, so the T cells may come from the graft donor. The gene calls are TRBV7-7 and TRBJ2-3, with 7 positions matching TRBD2. The source was PBMCs, mostly from graft donor cells, collected 360 days after TCRalphabeta/CD19-depleted stem cell transplant. The CDR3, as DNA: TGTGCCAGCAGCCAGAGGGGACTACCCACAGATACGCAGTATTTT. Its protein product is CASSQRGLPTDTQYF.